Each of the 11 T cell receptor beta chains below was sequenced from the same sample in a study of T cell changes during pregnancy in multiple sclerosis. The data were produced by immunoSEQ multiplex PCR, yet TCRdb's version contains in-frame clones alone and is incomplete. The top ten clones hold 1.6% of a sample with roughly 100,000 clones, about 90% of them seen once. This material consisted of peripheral blood, taken before pregnancy. These receptors all come from a female donor with multiple sclerosis, enrolled in a pregnancy study.

The rearrangement uses TRBV19 and TRBJ2-2, with D maybe TRBD1 (6 bases). CDR3 length: 15 amino acids. V was cut by 5 bases and J by 4 bases, with 14 bases left in between. Germline loops: CDR1 LNHDA, CDR2 SQIVND (reference sequence). The CDR3 nucleotides are TGTGCCAGTAGTCTCGCACAGGGTACCACCGGGGAGCTGTTTTTT. Translated: CASSLAQGTTGELFF.

The V and J genes are TRBV7-2 and TRBJ2-5, with D unresolved. V lost 0 bases and J lost 2, with 4 bases in between. This CDR3 comprises 13 residues. Per the germline V gene, CDR1 is SGHTA and CDR2 is FQGNSA. The CDR3 loop is CASSLAQQETQYF. CDR3 DNA: TGTGCCAGCAGCTTAGCGCAGCAAGAGACCCAGTACTTC.

This clone came up once. The gene calls are TRBV5-1 and TRBJ2-7, with 9 bases identical to TRBD2. Germline V gene data show CDR1 as SGHRS and CDR2 as YFSETQ. The V and J ends lost 0 bases and 0 bases, in that order; junction bases with no gene match: 1. The CDR3 loop spans 15 amino acids. CDR3 sequence: CASSLGLAASYEQYF. In DNA, the CDR3 is TGCGCCAGCAGCTTGGGACTAGCGGCCTCCTACGAGCAGTACTTC.

The sample holds one count of this clone. The DNA of the CDR3 is TGTGCCAGCGGGTCACAAGGGGCCCCCCTATATGGCTACACCTTC. This codes for CASGSQGAPLYGYTF. The V gene is TRBV6-5, the J gene TRBJ1-2; D perhaps matches TRBD1 (5 bases). In germline, CDR1 is MNHEY, CDR2 SVGAGI. Trimming shortened V by 8 bases and J by 5 bases, and 21 bases separated the two germline ends. CDR3 length equals 15 residues.

This chain links TRBV18 with TRBJ1-2; TRBD1 might be the D (5 bases). The CDR3 runs to 13 residues. The V and J ends lost 5 bases and 2 bases respectively, with 9 bases between them. Germline V gene data show CDR1 as KGHSH and CDR2 as LQKENI. The CDR3 loop reads CASSSTENYGYTF. The DNA for the CDR3 is TGTGCCAGCTCATCGACAGAGAACTATGGCTACACCTTC.

This clone was picked up a small number of times. The V and J genes are TRBV5-1 and TRBJ1-6; 8 bases line up with TRBD1. CDR1 and CDR2 (germline): SGHRS, YFSETQ. There are 15 residues in the CDR3. V shed 1 base and J 7 bases; nucleotides not matched to a gene: 4. CDR3 region: CASSLMSGGNSPLHF. In DNA form, the CDR3 reads TGCGCCAGCAGCTTGATGTCAGGGGGCAATTCACCCCTCCACTTT. Based on the CDR3 plus reference TRBV5-1 and TRBJ1-6, the full variable domain is KAGVTQTPRYLIKTRGQQVTLSCSPISGHRSVSWYQQTPGQGLQFLFEYFSETQRNKGNFPGRFSGRQFSNSRSEMNVSTLELGDSALYLCASSLMSGGNSPLHFGNGTRLTVT.

The rearrangement joins TRBV7-9 to TRBJ2-1; the D gene is possibly TRBD2 (5 bases). V lost 1 base, J lost 6 bases, and 13 bases lay in between. This CDR3 has 15 residues. CDR1 SEHNR and CDR2 FQNEAQ come from the germline V gene (reference sequence). The CDR3 reads CASSLVIEGSNEQFF. The CDR3 coding sequence is TGTGCCAGCAGCTTAGTCATCGAGGGTAGCAATGAGCAGTTCTTC.

The V gene is TRBV9, the J gene TRBJ2-5; weak D call: TRBD2 (5 bases). The CDR3 length is 16 residues. Deletions cut 0 bases from V and 5 bases from J, with 17 bases between. Germline CDR1 reads SGDLS; CDR2 reads YYNGEE. The CDR3 reads CASSVGGVPGRETQYF. CDR3 sequence (DNA): TGTGCCAGCAGCGTAGGTGGCGTTCCGGGAAGGGAGACCCAGTACTTC.

The rearrangement links TRBV6-6 to TRBJ1-1, with 7 nucleotides matching TRBD1. Germline V gene sequence: CDR1 MNHNY, CDR2 SVGAGI (reference sequence). V lost 4 bases to trimming and J lost 0 bases; unmatched junction nucleotides: 8. CDR3 length: 16 amino acids. CDR3 in amino acids: CASSSRTGGMNTEAFF. The CDR3 DNA reads TGTGCCAGCAGTTCCCGGACAGGTGGCATGAACACTGAAGCTTTCTTT.

The chain's CDR3 is CASSGGSNTGELFF. DNA of the CDR3: TGTGCCAGCAGCGGCGGGTCGAACACCGGGGAGCTGTTTTTT. The chain is built from TRBV9 and TRBJ2-2; tentatively, D is TRBD2 (5 bases). CDR3 length: 14 amino acids. V was trimmed by 3 bases and J by 0 bases, leaving 6 bases between them. Germline values: CDR1 SGDLS, CDR2 YYNGEE.

V gene TRBV18 combines with J gene TRBJ1-1; D is uncertain. Trimming took off 3 bases at V and 11 bases at J, with 22 bases between the two ends. Germline loops: CDR1 KGHSH, CDR2 LQKENI. This CDR3 has 15 amino acids. The CDR3 is CASSPADLDSPGAFF. The CDR3 DNA reads TGTGCCAGCTCACCGGCCGACCTCGACTCTCCCGGGGCTTTCTTT.